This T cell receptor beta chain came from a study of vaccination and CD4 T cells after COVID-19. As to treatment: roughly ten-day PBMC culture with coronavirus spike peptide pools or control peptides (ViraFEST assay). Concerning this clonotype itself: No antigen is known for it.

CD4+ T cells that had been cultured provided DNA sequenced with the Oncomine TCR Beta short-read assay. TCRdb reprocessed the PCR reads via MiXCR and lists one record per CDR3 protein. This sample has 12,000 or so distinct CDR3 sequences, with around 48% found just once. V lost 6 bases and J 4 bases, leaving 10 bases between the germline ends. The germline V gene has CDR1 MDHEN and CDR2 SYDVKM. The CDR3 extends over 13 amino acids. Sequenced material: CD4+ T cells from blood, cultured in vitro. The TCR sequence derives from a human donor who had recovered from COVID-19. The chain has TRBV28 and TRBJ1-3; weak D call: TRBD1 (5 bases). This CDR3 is CASSGRGGNTIYF. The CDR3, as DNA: TGTGCCAGCAGCGGTCGGGGGGGAAACACCATATATTTT.